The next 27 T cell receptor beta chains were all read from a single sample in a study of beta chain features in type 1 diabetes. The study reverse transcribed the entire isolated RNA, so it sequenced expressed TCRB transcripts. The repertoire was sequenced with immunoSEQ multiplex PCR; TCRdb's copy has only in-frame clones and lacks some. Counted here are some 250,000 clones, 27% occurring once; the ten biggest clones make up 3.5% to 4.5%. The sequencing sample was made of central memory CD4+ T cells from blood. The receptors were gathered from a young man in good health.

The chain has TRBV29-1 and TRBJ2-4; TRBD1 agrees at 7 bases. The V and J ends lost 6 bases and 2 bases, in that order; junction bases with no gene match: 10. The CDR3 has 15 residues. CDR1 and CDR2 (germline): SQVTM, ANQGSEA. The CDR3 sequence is CSVVDRVGSKNIQYF. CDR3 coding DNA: TGCAGCGTCGTTGACAGGGTTGGGTCCAAAAACATTCAGTACTTC.

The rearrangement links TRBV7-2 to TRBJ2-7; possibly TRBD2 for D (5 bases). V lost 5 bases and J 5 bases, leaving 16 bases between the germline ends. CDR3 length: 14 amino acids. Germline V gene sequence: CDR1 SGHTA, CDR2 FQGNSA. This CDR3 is CASSPMRAAHEQYF. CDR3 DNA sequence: TGTGCCAGCAGCCCCATGAGGGCAGCCCACGAGCAGTACTTC.

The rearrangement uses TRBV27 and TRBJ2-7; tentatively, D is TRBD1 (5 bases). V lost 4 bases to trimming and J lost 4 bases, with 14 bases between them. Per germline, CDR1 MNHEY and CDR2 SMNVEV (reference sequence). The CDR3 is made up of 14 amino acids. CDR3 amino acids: CASSYSQGTYEQYF. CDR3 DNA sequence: TGTGCCAGCAGTTATTCGCAGGGTACATACGAGCAGTACTTC.

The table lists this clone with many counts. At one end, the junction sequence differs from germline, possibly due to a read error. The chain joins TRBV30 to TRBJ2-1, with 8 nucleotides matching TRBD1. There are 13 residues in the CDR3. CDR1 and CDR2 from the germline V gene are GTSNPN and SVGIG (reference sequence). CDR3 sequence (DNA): TGTGCCCGGAGGCAGGGGGCTGTAGGGGAGCAGTTCTTC. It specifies CARRQGAVGEQFF.

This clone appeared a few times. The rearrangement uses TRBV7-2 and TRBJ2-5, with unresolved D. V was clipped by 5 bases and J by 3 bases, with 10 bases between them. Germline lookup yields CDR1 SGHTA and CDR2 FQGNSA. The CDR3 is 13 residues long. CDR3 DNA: TGTGCCAGCAGCATTTCGACTGAAGAGACCCAGTACTTC. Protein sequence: CASSISTEETQYF.

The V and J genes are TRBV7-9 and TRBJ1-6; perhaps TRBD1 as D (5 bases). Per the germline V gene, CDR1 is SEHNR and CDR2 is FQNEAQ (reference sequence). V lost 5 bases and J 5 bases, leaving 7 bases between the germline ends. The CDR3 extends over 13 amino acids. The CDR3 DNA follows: TGTGCCAGCAGCGACAGCAATAATTCACCCCTCCACTTT. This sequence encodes CASSDSNNSPLHF.

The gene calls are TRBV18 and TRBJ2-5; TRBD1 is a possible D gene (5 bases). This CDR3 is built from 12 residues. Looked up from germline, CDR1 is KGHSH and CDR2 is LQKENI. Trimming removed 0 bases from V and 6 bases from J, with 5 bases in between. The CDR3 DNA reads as TGTGCCAGCTCACCACCGGGGCAGACCCAGTACTTC. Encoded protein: CASSPPGQTQYF.

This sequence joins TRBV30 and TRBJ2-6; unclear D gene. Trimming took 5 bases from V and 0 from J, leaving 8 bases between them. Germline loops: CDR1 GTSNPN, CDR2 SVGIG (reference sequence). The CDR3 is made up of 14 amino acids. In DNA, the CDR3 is TGTGCCTGGGGACGGGTCTCTGGGGCCAACGTCCTGACTTTC. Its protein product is CAWGRVSGANVLTF.

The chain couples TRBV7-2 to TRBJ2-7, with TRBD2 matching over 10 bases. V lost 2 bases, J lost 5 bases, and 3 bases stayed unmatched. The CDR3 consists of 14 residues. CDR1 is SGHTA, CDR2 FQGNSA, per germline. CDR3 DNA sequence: TGTGCCAGCAGCTTATCTAGCGGGGGTAACGAGCAGTACTTC. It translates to CASSLSSGGNEQYF.

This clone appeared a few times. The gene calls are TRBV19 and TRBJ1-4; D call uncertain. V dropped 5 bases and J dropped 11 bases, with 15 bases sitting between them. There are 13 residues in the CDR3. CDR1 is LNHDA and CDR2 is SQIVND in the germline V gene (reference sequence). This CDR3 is CASSSSQPPKLFF. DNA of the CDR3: TGTGCCAGTAGTTCCAGCCAGCCTCCGAAACTGTTTTTT.

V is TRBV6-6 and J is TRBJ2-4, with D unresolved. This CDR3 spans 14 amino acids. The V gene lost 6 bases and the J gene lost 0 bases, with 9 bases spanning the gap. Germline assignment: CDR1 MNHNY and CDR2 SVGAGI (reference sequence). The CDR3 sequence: CASSSSLAKNIQYF. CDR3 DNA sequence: TGTGCCAGCAGCTCCAGCTTAGCCAAAAACATTCAGTACTTC.

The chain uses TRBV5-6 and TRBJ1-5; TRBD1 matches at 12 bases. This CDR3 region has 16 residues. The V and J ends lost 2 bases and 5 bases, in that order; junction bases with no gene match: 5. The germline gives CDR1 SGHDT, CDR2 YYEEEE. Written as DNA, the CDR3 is TGTGCCAGCAGCTTCGCGGGACAGGGGGCGGATCAGCCCCAGCATTTT. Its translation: CASSFAGQGADQPQHF.

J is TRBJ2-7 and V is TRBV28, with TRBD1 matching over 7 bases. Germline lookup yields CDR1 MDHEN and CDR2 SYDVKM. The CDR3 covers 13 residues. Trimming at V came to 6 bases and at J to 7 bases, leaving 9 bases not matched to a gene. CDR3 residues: CASSSGTVGEQYF. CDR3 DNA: TGTGCCAGCAGCTCCGGGACAGTCGGGGAGCAGTACTTC.

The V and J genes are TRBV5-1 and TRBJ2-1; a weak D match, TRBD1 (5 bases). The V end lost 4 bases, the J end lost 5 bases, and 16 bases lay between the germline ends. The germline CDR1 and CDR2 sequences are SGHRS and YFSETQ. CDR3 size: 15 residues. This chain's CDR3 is CASSPGASGDNEQFF. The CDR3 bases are TGCGCCAGCAGCCCTGGGGCGAGTGGGGACAATGAGCAGTTCTTC.

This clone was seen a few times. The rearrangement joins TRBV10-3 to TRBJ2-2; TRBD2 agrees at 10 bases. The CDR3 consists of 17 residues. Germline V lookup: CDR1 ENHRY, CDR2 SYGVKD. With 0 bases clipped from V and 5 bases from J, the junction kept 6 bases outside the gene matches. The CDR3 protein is CAISESPSGRSTGELFF. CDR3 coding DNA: TGTGCCATCAGTGAGTCACCTAGCGGGAGAAGTACCGGGGAGCTGTTTTTT.

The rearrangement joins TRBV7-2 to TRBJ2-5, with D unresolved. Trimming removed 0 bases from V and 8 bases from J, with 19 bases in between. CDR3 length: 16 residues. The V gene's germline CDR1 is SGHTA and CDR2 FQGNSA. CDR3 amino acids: CASSLAPTGPGSTQYF. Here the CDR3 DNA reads TGTGCCAGCAGCTTAGCACCTACTGGGCCAGGCTCCACCCAGTACTTC.

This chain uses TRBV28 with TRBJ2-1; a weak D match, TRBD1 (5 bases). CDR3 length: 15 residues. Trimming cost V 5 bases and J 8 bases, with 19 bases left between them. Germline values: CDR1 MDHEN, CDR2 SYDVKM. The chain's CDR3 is CASSVSRGWDDEQFF. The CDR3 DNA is TGTGCCAGCAGTGTTAGTAGGGGATGGGATGATGAGCAGTTCTTC.

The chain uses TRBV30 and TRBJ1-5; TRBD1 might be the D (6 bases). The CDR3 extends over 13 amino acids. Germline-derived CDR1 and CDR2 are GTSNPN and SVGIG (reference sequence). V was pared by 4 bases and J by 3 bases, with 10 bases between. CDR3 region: CAWTRGLNQPQHF. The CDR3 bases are TGTGCCTGGACCAGGGGTCTCAATCAGCCCCAGCATTTT.

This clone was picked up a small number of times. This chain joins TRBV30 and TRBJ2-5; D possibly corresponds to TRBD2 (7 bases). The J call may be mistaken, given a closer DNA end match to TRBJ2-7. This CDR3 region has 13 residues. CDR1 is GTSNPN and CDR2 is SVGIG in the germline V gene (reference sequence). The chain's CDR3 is CAWSRGAPYEQYF. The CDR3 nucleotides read TGTGCCTGGAGTCGGGGGGCCCCCTACGAGCAGTACTTC.

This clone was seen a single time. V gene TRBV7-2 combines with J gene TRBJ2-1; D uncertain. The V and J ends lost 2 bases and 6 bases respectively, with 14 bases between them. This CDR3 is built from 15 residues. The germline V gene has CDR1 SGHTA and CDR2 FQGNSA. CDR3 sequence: CASSLTSSNFNEQFF. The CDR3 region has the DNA TGTGCCAGCAGCTTAACGTCGAGTAACTTCAATGAGCAGTTCTTC.

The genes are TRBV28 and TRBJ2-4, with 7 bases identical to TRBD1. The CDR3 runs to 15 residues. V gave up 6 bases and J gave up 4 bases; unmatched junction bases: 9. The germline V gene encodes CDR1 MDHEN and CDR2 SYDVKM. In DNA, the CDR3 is TGTGCCAGCAGCCACCGGGACAGAATTAAAAACATTCAGTACTTC. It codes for CASSHRDRIKNIQYF.

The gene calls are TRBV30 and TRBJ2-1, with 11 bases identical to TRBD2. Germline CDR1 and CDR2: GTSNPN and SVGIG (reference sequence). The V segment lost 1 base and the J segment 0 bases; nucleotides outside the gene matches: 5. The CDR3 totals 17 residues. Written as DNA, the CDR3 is TGTGCCTGGAGTGGGACTAGCGGGTCGAGCTCCTACAATGAGCAGTTCTTC. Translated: CAWSGTSGSSSYNEQFF. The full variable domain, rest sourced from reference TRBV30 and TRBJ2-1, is SQTIHQWPATLVQPVGSPLSLECTVEGTSNPNLYWYRQAAGRGLQLLFYSVGIGQISSEVPQNLSASRPQDRQFILSSKKLLLSDSGFYLCAWSGTSGSSSYNEQFFGPGTRLTVL.

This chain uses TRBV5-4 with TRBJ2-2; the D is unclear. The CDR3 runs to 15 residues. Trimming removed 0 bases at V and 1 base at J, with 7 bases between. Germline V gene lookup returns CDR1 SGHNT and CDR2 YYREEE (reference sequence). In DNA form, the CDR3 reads TGTGCCAGCAGCTTGGTAGGGAAGAACACCGGGGAGCTGTTTTTT. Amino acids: CASSLVGKNTGELFF.

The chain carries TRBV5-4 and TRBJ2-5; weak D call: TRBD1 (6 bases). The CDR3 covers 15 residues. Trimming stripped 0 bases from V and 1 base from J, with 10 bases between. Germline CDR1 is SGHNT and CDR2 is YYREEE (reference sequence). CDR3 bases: TGTGCCAGCAGCTTGGAAGGGGGTCTCCAAGAGACCCAGTACTTC. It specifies CASSLEGGLQETQYF.

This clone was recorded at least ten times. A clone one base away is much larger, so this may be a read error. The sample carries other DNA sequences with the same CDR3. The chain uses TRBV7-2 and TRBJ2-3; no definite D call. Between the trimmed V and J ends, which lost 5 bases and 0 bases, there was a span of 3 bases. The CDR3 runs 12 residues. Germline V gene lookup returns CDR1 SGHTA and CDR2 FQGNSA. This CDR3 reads CASSPSTDTQYF. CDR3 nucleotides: TGTGCCAGCAGCCCTAGCACAGATACGCAGTATTTT. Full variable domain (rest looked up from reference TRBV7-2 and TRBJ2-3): GAGVSQSPSNKVTEKGKDVELRCDPISGHTALYWYRQSLGQGLEFLIYFQGNSAPDKSGLPSDRFSAERTGGSVSTLTIQRTQQEDSAVYLCASSPSTDTQYFGPGTRLTVL.

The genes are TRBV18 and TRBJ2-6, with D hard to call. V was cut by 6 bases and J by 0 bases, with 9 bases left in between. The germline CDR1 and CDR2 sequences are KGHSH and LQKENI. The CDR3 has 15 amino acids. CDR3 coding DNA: TGTGCCAGCTCCGAGTCTACCTCTGGGGCCAACGTCCTGACTTTC. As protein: CASSESTSGANVLTF.

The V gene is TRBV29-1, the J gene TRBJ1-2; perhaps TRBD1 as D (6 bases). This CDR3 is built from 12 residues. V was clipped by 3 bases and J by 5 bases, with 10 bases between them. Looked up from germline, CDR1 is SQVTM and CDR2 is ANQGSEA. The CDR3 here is CSVDWQGYGYTF. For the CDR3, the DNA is TGCAGCGTTGACTGGCAGGGGTATGGCTACACCTTC.